The 30 T cell receptor beta chains listed next were all sequenced from one sample in a study of T cell clonality in common variable immunodeficiency. Clones were read by immunoSEQ multiplex PCR, and TCRdb kept only the in-frame ones, dropping some. The sample is made up of approximately 40,000 clones, none counted only once. Material: peripheral blood mononuclear cells. The receptors originated from a person aged 18 to 75 in good health.

This clone has a count of ten or more. The read ends 3 residues before the CDR3 terminus; that terminus is restored from the germline J gene. The rearrangement uses TRBV7-8 and TRBJ1-1; D perhaps matches TRBD1 (5 bases). The germline V and J ends were trimmed by 5 bases and 1 base, with 14 bases remaining between them. The CDR3 is 15 residues long. Per the germline V gene, CDR1 is SGHVS and CDR2 is FQNEAQ. The CDR3 loop reads CASSLRTRSNTEAFF. The part of the CDR3 DNA that was read is TGTGCCAGCAGCCTTCGGACACGATCGAACACTGAA. Full variable domain (outside the CDR3, taken from reference TRBV7-8 and TRBJ1-1): GAGVSQSPRYKVAKRGQDVALRCDPISGHVSLFWYQQALGQGPEFLTYFQNEAQLDKSGLPSDRFFAERPEGSVSTLKIQRTQQEDSAVYLCASSLRTRSNTEAFFGQGTRLTVV.

This clone was counted ten times or more. The part of the CDR3 DNA that was read is TGTGCCAGCTCACCGGAAAGGATAGGCGGCACTGAA. It translates to CASSPERIGGTE. The complete CDR3 protein is CASSPERIGGTEAFF. The genes are TRBV18 and TRBJ1-1, with D hard to call. The sequence runs out 3 residues before the end of the CDR3; the remainder is reconstructed from the germline J gene. The CDR3 length is 15 residues. V was shortened by 3 bases and J by 4 bases, with 15 bases between the two germline ends. Germline values: CDR1 KGHSH, CDR2 LQKENI.

There are many counts of this clone. The read halts 3 residues ahead of the CDR3 end, with the missing end drawn from the germline J gene. The chain is built from TRBV5-1 and TRBJ1-1, with a tentative D call TRBD1 (6 bases). The germline V gene encodes CDR1 SGHRS and CDR2 YFSETQ. With 4 bases removed from V and 4 bases from J, the gap between germline ends came to 14 bases. The CDR3 loop spans 14 amino acids. Partial CDR3 DNA: TGCGCCAGCAGCGCTCAGGGGAGCGGCACTGAA. It encodes CASSAQGSGTE. The full CDR3 reads CASSAQGSGTEAFF.

This clone was seen at least ten times. Coverage ceases 3 residues before the CDR3 finishes, and the germline J gene fills in the end. V and J are TRBV6-1 and TRBJ1-5, with D possibly being TRBD1 (6 bases). Germline V gives CDR1 MNHNS, CDR2 SASEGT. With 3 bases removed from V and 6 bases from J, the gap between germline ends came to 12 bases. The CDR3 extends over 14 amino acids. The part of the CDR3 DNA that was read is TGTGCCAGCAGTGAGTACAGGGACACTCAGCCC. It specifies CASSEYRDTQP. The CDR3 reads in full as CASSEYRDTQPQHF.

This clone was seen many times. The read ends 3 residues shy of where the CDR3 ends; the end is completed using the germline J gene. This rearrangement joins TRBV10-3 to TRBJ1-3; 9 nucleotides match TRBD1. Looked up from germline, CDR1 is ENHRY and CDR2 is SYGVKD. This CDR3 is 17 amino acids long. Losses at the gene ends were 5 bases for V and 4 bases for J; bases not matched to a gene: 12. CDR3 residues: CAISNPGQGLRGNTIYF. CDR3 DNA (partial): TGTGCCATCAGTAATCCGGGACAGGGATTAAGGGGAAACACC.

This clone was seen at least ten times. Sequencing ends 3 residues short of the CDR3 end; the germline J gene provides the rest. The rearrangement joins TRBV7-9 to TRBJ2-7; D might be TRBD2 (5 bases). V was clipped by 5 bases and J by 0 bases, with 14 bases between them. CDR1 SEHNR and CDR2 FQNEAQ come from the germline V gene (reference sequence). The CDR3 covers 15 residues. CDR3: CASSTTRGSSYEQYF. The part of the CDR3 DNA that was read is TGTGCCAGCAGCACCACCCGGGGATCCTCCTACGAG.

This clone has a count of ten or more. From the germline J gene comes the end of the CDR3, since the read stops 3 residues before it. The chain has TRBV18 and TRBJ2-1; D possibly corresponds to TRBD2 (6 bases). The ends were cut back, 6 bases at V and 8 bases at J, with 17 bases in the middle. Germline CDR1 reads KGHSH; CDR2 reads LQKENI. The CDR3 extends over 14 amino acids. The CDR3 DNA, read in part, is TGTGCCAGCTCGCGGGGTGCTAGCGACGATGAG. It yields the protein CASSRGASDDE. The entire CDR3 protein reads CASSRGASDDEQFF.

At least ten counts were recorded for this clone. The CDR3 end is not reached by the read, which stops 3 residues before it; the germline J gene fills it in. The genes are TRBV20-1 and TRBJ2-2; tentatively, D is TRBD1 (6 bases). Germline V gene data show CDR1 as DFQATT and CDR2 as SNEGSKA (reference sequence). The CDR3 runs 15 residues. The CDR3 region is CSASSGTKGGSPLFF. The CDR3 DNA, read in part, is TGCAGTGCTAGCTCCGGGACAAAGGGTGGATCACCG.

Many counts were recorded for this clone. From the germline J gene comes the end of the CDR3, since the read stops 3 residues before it. The chain employs TRBV19 and TRBJ1-4; the D gene is possibly TRBD1 (6 bases). The germline V and J ends were trimmed by 7 bases and 10 bases, with 19 bases remaining between them. Germline V lookup: CDR1 LNHDA, CDR2 SQIVND (reference sequence). The CDR3 totals 14 residues. The part of the CDR3 DNA that was read is TGTGCCAGTACGCCACAGGGTCTTGACGGAAAA. Amino acids: CASTPQGLDGK. In full, the CDR3 reads CASTPQGLDGKLFF.

This clone showed up many times. With the read ending 3 residues before the CDR3 end, the germline J gene is used to fill in that end. The J gene is TRBJ1-2, the V gene TRBV2, with 11 bases aligning to TRBD1. The trim removed 6 bases at V and 3 bases at J, leaving 6 bases unmatched. CDR1 SNHLY and CDR2 FYNNEI come from the germline V gene. This CDR3 has 15 amino acids. The CDR3 spells CASRDRGPVYYGYTF. Incomplete CDR3 DNA: TGTGCCAGCAGGGACAGGGGGCCAGTATACTATGGC.

This clone was picked up many times. Read coverage stops 3 residues before the CDR3 terminus; the germline J gene supplies the remainder. This chain connects TRBV5-5 to TRBJ2-3; no firm D call. Trimming shortened V by 6 bases and J by 1 base, and 3 bases separated the two germline ends. The CDR3 covers 11 residues. Germline-derived CDR1 and CDR2 are SGHKS and YYEKEE (reference sequence). The part of the CDR3 DNA that was read is TGTGCCAGCATCGGCACAGATACG. The encoded protein is CASIGTDT. The CDR3 in full is CASIGTDTQYF.

This clone occurred many times. Read coverage stops 3 residues before the CDR3 terminus; the germline J gene supplies the remainder. The J gene is TRBJ2-2, the V gene TRBV5-1; 8 bases are shared with TRBD2. The CDR3 sequence is 15 residues long. Germline V gene data show CDR1 as SGHRS and CDR2 as YFSETQ. V shed 2 bases and J 5 bases; nucleotides not matched to a gene: 5. The CDR3 sequence is CASSFLAGGTGELFF. The CDR3 DNA, read in part, is TGCGCCAGCAGCTTTTTGGCGGGGGGAACCGGGGAG.

This clone has ten or more counts. The read terminates 3 residues ahead of where the CDR3 ends, so the germline J gene completes it. V usage is TRBV7-2 and J usage is TRBJ2-3; D gene unclear. V shed 3 bases and J shed 8 bases, with 9 bases lying between them. The CDR3 covers 12 residues. In germline, CDR1 is SGHTA, CDR2 FQGNSA. The CDR3 reads CASSFPKGTQYF. CDR3 DNA (partial): TGTGCCAGCAGCTTTCCAAAGGGTACG.

This clone showed up just a few times. The read comes to an end 3 residues before the CDR3 does, leaving the germline J gene to fill in the end. The J gene is TRBJ2-2, the V gene TRBV5-1, with TRBD2 matching 8 bases. The germline V gene has CDR1 SGHRS and CDR2 YFSETQ. This CDR3 spans 15 amino acids. V shed 4 bases and J 4 bases; nucleotides not matched to a gene: 6. CDR3 amino acids: CASSTGTRSTGELFF. Incomplete CDR3 DNA: TGCGCCAGCAGCACCGGGACTAGGAGCACCGGGGAG.

This clone was seen repeatedly, ten times or more. CDR3 DNA, as far as it was read: TGCGCCAGTGAAAAAGTCAACAGCAAGAACACTGAA. This translates into CASEKVNSKNTE. The entire CDR3 is CASEKVNSKNTEAFF. J is TRBJ1-1 and V is TRBV5-1; D gene ambiguous. The read stops 3 residues short of the end of the CDR3; the missing end is completed from the germline J gene. V dropped 8 bases and J dropped 1 base, with 18 bases sitting between them. The CDR3 is 15 amino acids. CDR1 is SGHRS, CDR2 YFSETQ, per germline.

At least ten counts were recorded for this clone. The read is 3 residues too short to cover the CDR3 end, so that end is filled in from the germline J gene. The chain links TRBV6-2 or TRBV6-3 to TRBJ1-6; D gene ambiguous. The germline gives CDR1 MNHEY, CDR2 SVGEGT. The CDR3 runs 13 residues. Trimming removed 5 bases from V and 9 bases from J, with 11 bases in between. The CDR3 is CASSAGTRSPLHF. CDR3 DNA, as far as it was read: TGTGCCAGCAGTGCGGGTACTCGTTCACCC.

This clone was picked up many times. With the read ending 3 residues before the CDR3 end, the germline J gene is used to fill in that end. The J gene is TRBJ1-4, the V gene TRBV5-1; no reliable D call. Trimming left V 2 bases short and J 6 bases short, with 8 bases between. CDR1 is SGHRS, CDR2 YFSETQ, per germline. CDR3 length: 13 residues. CDR3 sequence reads: CASSLDTDEKLFF. The CDR3 bases that were read are TGCGCCAGCAGCTTAGACACGGATGAAAAA.

In regard to this clone: Read coverage stops 3 residues before the CDR3 terminus; the germline J gene supplies the remainder. This chain connects TRBV19 to TRBJ1-5; TRBD1 agrees at 9 bases. CDR1 is LNHDA and CDR2 is SQIVND in the germline V gene (reference sequence). V lost 6 bases, J lost 1 base, and 13 bases stayed unmatched. The CDR3 sequence is 18 residues long. The sequenced CDR3 bases are TGTGCCAGTAGCCCAATTAGAACAGGGGGCCGCAGCAATCAGCCC. It codes for CASSPIRTGGRSNQP. The whole CDR3 protein is CASSPIRTGGRSNQPQHF.

This clone was counted many times. The DNA ends 3 residues before the CDR3 does, and the rest of the CDR3 is filled in from the germline J gene. The genes are TRBV20-1 and TRBJ2-2, with TRBD2 matching over 11 bases. Trimming took 5 bases from V and 2 from J; bases not matched to a gene: 13. The CDR3 covers 18 residues. CDR1 and CDR2 (germline): DFQATT, SNEGSKA (reference sequence). CDR3 loop: CSAPPQGTSGVNTGELFF. The covered CDR3 bases are TGCAGTGCTCCACCCCAGGGGACTAGCGGAGTAAACACCGGGGAG.

This clone appeared many times. A read error may produce the germline difference seen at one junction end. The read finishes 3 residues shy of the CDR3 end, and the germline J gene is used to complete it. The V gene is TRBV4-2, the J gene TRBJ2-5; D might be TRBD1 (6 bases). The CDR3 loop spans 15 amino acids. Per germline, CDR1 LGHNA and CDR2 YNFKEQ. The CDR3 loop reads CASSQDLGAGETQYF. The part of the CDR3 DNA that was read is TGCGCCAGCAGCCAAGATTTGGGGGCCGGAGAGACC.

On this clone: With the read ending 3 residues before the CDR3 end, the germline J gene is used to fill in that end. The chain couples TRBV7-2 to TRBJ2-5; TRBD1 aligns across 12 bases. With V trimmed by 0 bases and J by 5 bases, 10 bases remained unmatched. Germline V gives CDR1 SGHTA, CDR2 FQGNSA. This CDR3 region has 18 residues. The CDR3 sequence: CASSLAALGTGGVETQYF. Partial CDR3 DNA: TGTGCCAGCAGCTTAGCGGCGCTCGGGACAGGGGGCGTCGAGACC.

Partial CDR3 DNA: TGTGCCAGCTCACGGGGGACAGAAAACTATGGC. This codes for CASSRGTENYG. The full CDR3 is CASSRGTENYGYTF. The rearrangement joins TRBV18 to TRBJ1-2; TRBD1 matches 7 bases. The read terminates 3 residues before the CDR3 end, so the remaining end is supplied by the germline J gene. This CDR3 spans 14 amino acids. V lost 4 bases to trimming and J lost 2 bases; unmatched junction nucleotides: 4. Germline assignment: CDR1 KGHSH and CDR2 LQKENI.

This clone was seen at least ten times. The read gets to within 3 residues of the CDR3 end, and the germline J gene fills in the rest. The chain has TRBV12-5 and TRBJ1-2, with a tentative D call TRBD1 (5 bases). CDR3 length: 19 amino acids. Germline V gives CDR1 LGHNT, CDR2 FRNRAP. Trimming took off 2 bases at V and 4 bases at J, with 26 bases between the two ends. CDR3 loop: CASGLMKQVGGPSSYGYTF. The sequenced CDR3 bases are TGTGCTAGTGGTTTGATGAAACAGGTCGGTGGTCCCTCGTCCTATGGC.

This clone was recorded many times. The read finishes 3 residues shy of the CDR3 end, and the germline J gene is used to complete it. V usage is TRBV20-1 and J usage is TRBJ2-1; perhaps TRBD1 as D (5 bases). Deletions cut 0 bases from V and 4 bases from J, with 16 bases between. CDR1 and CDR2 from the germline V gene are DFQATT and SNEGSKA (reference sequence). The CDR3 covers 16 residues. The CDR3 spells CSAREESRGTYNEQFF. CDR3 DNA, as far as it was read: TGCAGTGCTAGAGAGGAATCTAGGGGAACTTACAATGAG.

This clone was observed many times. The read terminates 3 residues ahead of where the CDR3 ends, so the germline J gene completes it. The chain uses TRBV20-1 and TRBJ2-2; no clear D. The V end was cut by 7 bases, the J end by 4 bases, with 10 bases between. The CDR3 has 12 amino acids. Germline V gene lookup returns CDR1 DFQATT and CDR2 SNEGSKA (reference sequence). Partial CDR3 DNA: TGCAGTGTATCTGACTTCACCGGGGAG. Translation: CSVSDFTGE. The whole CDR3 region reads CSVSDFTGELFF.

This clone was seen repeatedly, ten times or more. CDR3 sequence reads: CSAWTGGTDTQYF. The covered CDR3 bases are TGCAGTGCTTGGACAGGGGGAACAGATACG. This rearrangement joins TRBV20-1 to TRBJ2-3, with 10 bases matching TRBD1. The read halts 3 residues ahead of the CDR3 end, with the missing end drawn from the germline J gene. Looked up from germline, CDR1 is DFQATT and CDR2 is SNEGSKA (reference sequence). The trim removed 5 bases at V and 3 bases at J, leaving 2 bases unmatched. CDR3 length: 13 residues.

The sample holds many counts of this clone. The CDR3 end falls 3 residues outside the read, so it is completed with the germline J gene. This chain connects TRBV11-3 to TRBJ2-6; D might be TRBD2 (7 bases). Germline loops: CDR1 SGHNT, CDR2 YENEEA. Trimming stripped 5 bases from V and 4 bases from J, with 12 bases between. The CDR3 spans 15 residues. Partial CDR3 DNA: TGTGCCAGCAGCCTCGGGGGGCAAGGGGCCAACGTC. Translating it yields CASSLGGQGANV. The whole CDR3 region reads CASSLGGQGANVLTF.

This clone has a count of ten or more. The sequence runs out 3 residues before the end of the CDR3; the remainder is reconstructed from the germline J gene. The chain employs TRBV5-1 and TRBJ1-1, with 11 bases lining up with TRBD1. V shed 3 bases and J 4 bases; nucleotides not matched to a gene: 5. CDR1 is SGHRS, CDR2 YFSETQ, per germline. CDR3 length equals 15 residues. CDR3 bases read: TGCGCCAGCAGCTCGCCGGACAGGGGGCTCACTGAA. Its protein is CASSSPDRGLTE. Given in full, the CDR3 is CASSSPDRGLTEAFF.

Many counts were recorded for this clone. The missing CDR3 end, 3 residues past where the read stops, is filled in from the germline J gene. V usage is TRBV9 and J usage is TRBJ2-5; 8 nucleotides match TRBD2. The CDR3 sequence is 14 residues long. V trimming: 4 bases; J trimming: 5 bases; junction bases outside the gene matches: 7. From germline, CDR1 is SGDLS and CDR2 YYNGEE. The part of the CDR3 DNA that was read is TGTGCCAGCAGCCCGGGGGGGCCGCGGGAGACC. Residues: CASSPGGPRET. The whole CDR3 is CASSPGGPRETQYF.

This clone was counted many times. The sequence runs out 3 residues before the end of the CDR3; the remainder is reconstructed from the germline J gene. The chain combines TRBV5-1 with TRBJ1-6; TRBD1 matches 8 bases. CDR3 length: 13 residues. The germline gives CDR1 SGHRS, CDR2 YFSETQ. Unmatched junction bases numbered 4, after V lost 4 bases and J lost 10 bases. CDR3 bases read: TGCGCCAGCAGCGACAGGGGCGGGTCACCC. Translation gives CASSDRGGSP. The whole CDR3 reads CASSDRGGSPLHF.